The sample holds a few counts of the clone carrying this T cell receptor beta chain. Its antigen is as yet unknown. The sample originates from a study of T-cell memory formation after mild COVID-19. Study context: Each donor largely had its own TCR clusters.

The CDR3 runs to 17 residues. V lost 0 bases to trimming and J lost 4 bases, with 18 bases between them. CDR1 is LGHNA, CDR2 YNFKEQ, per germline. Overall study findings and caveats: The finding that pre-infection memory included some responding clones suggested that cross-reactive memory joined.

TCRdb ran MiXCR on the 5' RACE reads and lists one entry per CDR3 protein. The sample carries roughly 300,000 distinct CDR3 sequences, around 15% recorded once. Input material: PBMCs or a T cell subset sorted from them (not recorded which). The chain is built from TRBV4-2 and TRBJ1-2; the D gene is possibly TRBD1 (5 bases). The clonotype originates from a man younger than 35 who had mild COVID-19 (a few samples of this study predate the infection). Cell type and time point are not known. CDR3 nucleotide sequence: TGTGCCAGCAGCCAAGAAGTAAGCGGGGCCCCTGGCTATGGCTACACCTTC. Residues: CASSQEVSGAPGYGYTF.